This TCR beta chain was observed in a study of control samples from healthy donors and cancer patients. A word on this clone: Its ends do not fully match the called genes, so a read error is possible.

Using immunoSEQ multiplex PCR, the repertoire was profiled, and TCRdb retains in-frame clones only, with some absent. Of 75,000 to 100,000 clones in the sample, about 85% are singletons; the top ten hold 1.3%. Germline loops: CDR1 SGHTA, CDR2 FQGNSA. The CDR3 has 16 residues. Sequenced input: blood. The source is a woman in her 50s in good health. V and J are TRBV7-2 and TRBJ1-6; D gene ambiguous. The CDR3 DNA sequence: TGTGCCAGCAGCCTAGCGGACGGATACTATAATTCACCCCTCCACTTT. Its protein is CASSLADGYYNSPLHF.